This paragraph reports one T cell receptor (beta chain). Its specificity is unknown. All donors were healthy HIV-negative adults lacking recent acute infections or vaccinations. Splitting the CD4+ cells yielded a CD45RA+ naive subset and a CD45RA-negative memory subset. This sample is drawn from a study of shared clonotypes between healthy human individuals. The run depth of the assay was deep. Assay used: immunoSEQ multiplex PCR; TCRdb lists only in-frame clones, some missing. The data contain about 2.3 million clones, 85% to 95% of them seen just once; the ten biggest clones take up about 0.37%. This CDR3 is 13 amino acids long. The V and J ends lost 4 bases and 8 bases, in that order; junction bases with no gene match: 7. CDR1 and CDR2 from the germline V gene are MDHEN and SYDVKM. Study-level points and caveats: The generation probabilities recorded for non-shared clonotypes fell below those of clonotypes shared by all four donors.

The rearrangement joins TRBV28 to TRBJ2-5, with 7 bases fitting TRBD1. This TCR derives from a man aged 18 to 30 in good health. Some clones in this sample may be carry-over from other donors' samples. Sequences were obtained from naive CD4+ T cells from PBMCs. The subset here: CD45RA+ positively selected. The CDR3 loop is CASSSPGQSTQYF. The CDR3, as DNA: TGTGCCAGCAGTTCCCCGGGACAGTCAACCCAGTACTTC.